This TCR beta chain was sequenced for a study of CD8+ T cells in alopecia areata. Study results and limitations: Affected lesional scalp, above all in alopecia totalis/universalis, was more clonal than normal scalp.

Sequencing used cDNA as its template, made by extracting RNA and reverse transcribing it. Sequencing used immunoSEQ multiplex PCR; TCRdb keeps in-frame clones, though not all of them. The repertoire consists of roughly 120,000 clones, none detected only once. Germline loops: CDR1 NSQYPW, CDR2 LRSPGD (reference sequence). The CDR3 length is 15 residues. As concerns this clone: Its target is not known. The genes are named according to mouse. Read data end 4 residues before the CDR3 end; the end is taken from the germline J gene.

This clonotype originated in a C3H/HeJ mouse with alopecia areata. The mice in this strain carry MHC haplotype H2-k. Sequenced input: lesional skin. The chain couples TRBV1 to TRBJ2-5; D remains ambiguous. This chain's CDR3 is CTCSADYEGPDTQYF. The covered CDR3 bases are TGCACCTGCAGTGCAGATTATGAGGGTCCAGAC.